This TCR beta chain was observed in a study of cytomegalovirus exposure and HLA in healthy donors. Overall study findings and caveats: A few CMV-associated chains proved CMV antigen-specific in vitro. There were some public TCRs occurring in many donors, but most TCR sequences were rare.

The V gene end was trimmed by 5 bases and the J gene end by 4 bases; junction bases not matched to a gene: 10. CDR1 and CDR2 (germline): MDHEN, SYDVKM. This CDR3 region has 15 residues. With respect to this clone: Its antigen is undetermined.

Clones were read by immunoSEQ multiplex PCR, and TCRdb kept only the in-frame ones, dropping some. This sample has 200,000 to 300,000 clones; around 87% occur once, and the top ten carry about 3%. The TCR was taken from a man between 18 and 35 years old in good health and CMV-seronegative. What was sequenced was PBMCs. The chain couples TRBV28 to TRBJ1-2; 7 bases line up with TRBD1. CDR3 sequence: CASSKPKTGTYGYTF. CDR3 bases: TGTGCCAGCAGTAAACCGAAGACAGGGACCTATGGCTACACCTTC.